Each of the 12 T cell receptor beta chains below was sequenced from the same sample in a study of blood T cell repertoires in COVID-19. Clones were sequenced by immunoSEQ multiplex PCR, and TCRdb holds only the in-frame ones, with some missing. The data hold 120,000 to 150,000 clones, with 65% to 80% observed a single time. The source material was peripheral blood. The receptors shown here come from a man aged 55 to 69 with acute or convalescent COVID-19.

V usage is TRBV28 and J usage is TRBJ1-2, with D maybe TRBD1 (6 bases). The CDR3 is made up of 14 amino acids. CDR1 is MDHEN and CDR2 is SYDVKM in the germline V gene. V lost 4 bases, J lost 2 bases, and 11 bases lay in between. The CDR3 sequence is CASSSAGQNYGYTF. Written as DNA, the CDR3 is TGTGCCAGCAGTTCCGCTGGACAGAACTATGGCTACACCTTC.

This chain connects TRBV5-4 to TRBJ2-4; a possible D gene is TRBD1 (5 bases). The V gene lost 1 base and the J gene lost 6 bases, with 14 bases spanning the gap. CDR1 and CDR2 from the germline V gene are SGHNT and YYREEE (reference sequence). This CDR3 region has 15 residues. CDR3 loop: CASSLIQGGINIQYF. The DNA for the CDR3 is TGTGCCAGCAGCTTGATCCAGGGTGGGATAAACATTCAGTACTTC.

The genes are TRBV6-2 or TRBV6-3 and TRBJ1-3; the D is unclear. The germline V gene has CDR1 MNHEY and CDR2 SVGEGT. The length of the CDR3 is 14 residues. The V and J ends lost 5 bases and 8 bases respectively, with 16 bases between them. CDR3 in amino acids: CASSRTERRDTIYF. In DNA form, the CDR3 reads TGTGCCAGCAGTAGGACGGAGCGGCGTGACACCATATATTTT.

This chain's CDR3 is CASSEISGTDTQYF. CDR3 nucleotide sequence: TGTGCCAGCAGTGAAATAAGCGGCACAGATACGCAGTATTTT. The rearrangement joins TRBV2 to TRBJ2-3, with D uncertain. Germline loops: CDR1 SNHLY, CDR2 FYNNEI. CDR3 length: 14 amino acids. Trimming stripped 2 bases from V and 1 base from J, with 7 bases between.

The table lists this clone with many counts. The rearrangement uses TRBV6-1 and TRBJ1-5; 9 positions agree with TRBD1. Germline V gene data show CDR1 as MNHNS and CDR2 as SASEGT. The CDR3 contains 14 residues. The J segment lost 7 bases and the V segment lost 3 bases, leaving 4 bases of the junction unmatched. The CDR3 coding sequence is TGTGCCAGCAGTGAGACAGGGGGTCGGCAGCCCCAGCATTTT. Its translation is CASSETGGRQPQHF.

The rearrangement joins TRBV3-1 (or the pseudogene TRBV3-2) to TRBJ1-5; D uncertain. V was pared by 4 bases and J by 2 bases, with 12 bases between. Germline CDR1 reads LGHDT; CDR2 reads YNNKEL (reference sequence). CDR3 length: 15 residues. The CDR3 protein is CASSLTFSGNQPQHF. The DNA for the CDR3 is TGTGCCAGCAGCCTCACTTTCAGCGGCAATCAGCCCCAGCATTTT.

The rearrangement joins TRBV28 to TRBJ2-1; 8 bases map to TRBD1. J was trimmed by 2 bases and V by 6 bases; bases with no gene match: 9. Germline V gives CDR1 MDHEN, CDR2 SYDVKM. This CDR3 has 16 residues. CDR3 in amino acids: CASSPRQGFPYNEQFF. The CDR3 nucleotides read TGTGCCAGCAGCCCAAGACAGGGGTTCCCCTACAATGAGCAGTTCTTC.

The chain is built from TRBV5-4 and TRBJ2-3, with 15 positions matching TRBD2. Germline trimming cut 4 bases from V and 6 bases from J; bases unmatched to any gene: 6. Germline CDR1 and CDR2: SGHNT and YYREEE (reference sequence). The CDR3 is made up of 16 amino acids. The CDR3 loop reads CASSQGLAGGLDTQYF. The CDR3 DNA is TGTGCCAGCAGCCAGGGACTAGCGGGAGGTCTCGATACGCAGTATTTT.

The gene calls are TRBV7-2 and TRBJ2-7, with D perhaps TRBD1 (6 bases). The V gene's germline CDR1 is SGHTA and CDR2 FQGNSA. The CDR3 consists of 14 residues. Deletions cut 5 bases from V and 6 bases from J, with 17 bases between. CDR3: CASSVGRGGAEQYF. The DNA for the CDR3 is TGTGCCAGCAGCGTGGGACGAGGGGGAGCCGAGCAGTACTTC.

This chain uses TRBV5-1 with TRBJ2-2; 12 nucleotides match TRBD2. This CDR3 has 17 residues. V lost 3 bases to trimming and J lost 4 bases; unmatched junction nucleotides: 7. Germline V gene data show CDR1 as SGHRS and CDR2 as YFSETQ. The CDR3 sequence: CASSSGLAGRVTGELFF. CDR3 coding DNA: TGCGCCAGCAGCTCCGGACTAGCGGGACGTGTCACCGGGGAGCTGTTTTTT.

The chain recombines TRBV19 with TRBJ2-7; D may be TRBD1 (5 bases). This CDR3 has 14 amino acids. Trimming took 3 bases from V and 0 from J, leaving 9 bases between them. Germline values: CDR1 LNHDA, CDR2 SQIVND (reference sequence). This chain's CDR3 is CASSITGISYEQYF. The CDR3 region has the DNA TGTGCCAGTAGTATTACAGGAATCTCCTACGAGCAGTACTTC.

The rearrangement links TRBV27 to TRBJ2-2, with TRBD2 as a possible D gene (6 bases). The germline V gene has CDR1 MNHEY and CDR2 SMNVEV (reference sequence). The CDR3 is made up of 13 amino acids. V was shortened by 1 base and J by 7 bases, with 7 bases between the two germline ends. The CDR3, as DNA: TGTGCCAGCAGTTTATGGGGAGGCGGGGAGCTGTTTTTT. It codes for CASSLWGGGELFF.